This T cell receptor (beta chain) comes out of a study of graft-versus-host responses after intestinal transplantation. Study in general: Recipients had transplants, and these were multivisceral, liver-intestinal, or isolated intestinal. Induction with anti-thymocyte globulin, then tacrolimus and steroids for roughly three years, was given to all recipients.

A word on this clone: Its antigen remains unknown. Mismatch with germline at one junction end may stem from a read error.

The V gene's germline CDR1 is SQVTM and CDR2 ANQGSEA. CDR3 length equals 13 residues. Produced via immunoSEQ multiplex PCR; TCRdb's table is partial and in-frame only. The sample shows tens of thousands of clones, roughly 91% of them seen only once. Study-wide results and limits: After transplant, early declines in HvG clones were associated with peak levels of circulating GvH clones.

The sample in question was unstimulated CD8+ T cells sorted from spleen or lymph node cells, obtained before intestinal transplant. The receptor's source is a human donor who received an intestinal transplant. The rearrangement links TRBV29-1 to TRBJ1-2, with a tentative D call TRBD1 (6 bases). In DNA form, the CDR3 reads TGCAGCGTTGGACAGGAACCATCTAACTATGGTCTCTTC. Its protein is CSVGQEPSNYGLF.